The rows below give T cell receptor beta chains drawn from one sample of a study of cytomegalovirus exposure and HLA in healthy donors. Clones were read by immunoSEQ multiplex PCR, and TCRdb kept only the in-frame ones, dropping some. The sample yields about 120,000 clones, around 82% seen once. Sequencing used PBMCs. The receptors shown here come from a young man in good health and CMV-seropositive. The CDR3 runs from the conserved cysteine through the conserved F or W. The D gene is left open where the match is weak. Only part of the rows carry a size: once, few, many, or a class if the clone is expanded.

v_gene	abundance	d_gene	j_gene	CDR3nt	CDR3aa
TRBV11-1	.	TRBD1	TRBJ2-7	TGTGCCAGCAGCCCCCCCGGGACAGGGTCGGACTACGAGCAGTACTTC	CASSPPGTGSDYEQYF
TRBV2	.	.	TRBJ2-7	TGTGCCAGCAGTGAAGCGCGTGGAGGGAACTACGAGCAGTACTTC	CASSEARGGNYEQYF
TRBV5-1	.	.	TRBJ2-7	TGCGCCAGCAGAGTAGCGGCATCCTACGAGCAGTACTTC	CASRVAASYEQYF
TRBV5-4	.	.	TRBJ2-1	TGTGCCAGCAGCTCATACAATGAGCAGTTCTTC	CASSSYNEQFF
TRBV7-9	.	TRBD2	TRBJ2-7	TGTGCCACCCATTCACCCACTAGCGGGAGGGCCGAGCAGTACTTC	CATHSPTSGRAEQYF
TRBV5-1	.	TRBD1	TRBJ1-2	TGCGCCAGCAGCGGCACAGGGGCGATTGGCTACACCTTC	CASSGTGAIGYTF
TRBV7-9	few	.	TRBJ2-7	TGTGCCAGCAGCTCGAACAGGGAGTCCTACGAGCAGTACTTC	CASSSNRESYEQYF
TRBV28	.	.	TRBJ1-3	TGTGCCAGCAGTTTCGGGGTGATATCTGGAAACACCATATATTTT	CASSFGVISGNTIYF
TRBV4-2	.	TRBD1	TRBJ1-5	TGTGCCAGCAGCCATCTCACAGGGGCGGATCAGCCCCAGCATTTT	CASSHLTGADQPQHF
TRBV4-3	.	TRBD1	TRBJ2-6	TGCGCCAGCAGCTTCGGGACAGGTGCCTACTCTGGGGCCAACGTCCTGACTTTC	CASSFGTGAYSGANVLTF
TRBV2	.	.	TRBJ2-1	TGTGCCAGCAGTGAACCTCGGGATCGGAGGTACAATGAGCAGTTCTTC	CASSEPRDRRYNEQFF
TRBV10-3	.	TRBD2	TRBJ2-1	TGTGCCATCAGTGGGACTAGCGGGGATTACAATGAGCAGTTCTTC	CAISGTSGDYNEQFF
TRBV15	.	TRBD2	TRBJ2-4	TGTGCCACCAGCAGAGATAAGCGGGAGGGACCCAAAAACATTCAGTACTTC	CATSRDKREGPKNIQYF
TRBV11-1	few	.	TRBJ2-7	TGTGCCAGCAGCTTTCGGGAATACGAGCAGTACTTC	CASSFREYEQYF
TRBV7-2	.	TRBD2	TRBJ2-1	TGTGCCAGCAGCTTCCTAGCGGGGTACAATGAGCAGTTCTTC	CASSFLAGYNEQFF
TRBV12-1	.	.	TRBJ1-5	TGTGCCAGCAGCCCAGGGACAGGGAAATTTCAGCCCCAGCATTTT	CASSPGTGKFQPQHF
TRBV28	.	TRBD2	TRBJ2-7	TGTGCCAGCAGGGGGGGGGTGCGGGAGGCCTACGAGCAGTACTTC	CASRGGVREAYEQYF
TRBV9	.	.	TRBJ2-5	TGTGCCAGCAGCGCCCAGGGAGGGGGAGAGACCCAGTACTTC	CASSAQGGGETQYF
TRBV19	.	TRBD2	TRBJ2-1	TGTGCCAGTAGGAGACTAGCGGGAGGGCCAGGGGAGCAGTTCTTC	CASRRLAGGPGEQFF
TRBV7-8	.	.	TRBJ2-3	TGTGCCAGCAGCCGACGGACAGAAAATACGCAGTATTTT	CASSRRTENTQYF
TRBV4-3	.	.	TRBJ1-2	TGCGCCAGCAGCCATGGGGACACCGGCTACACCTTC	CASSHGDTGYTF
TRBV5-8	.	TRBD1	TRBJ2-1	TGTGCCAGCAGCTTGTGGGATGGGGACAGGGATACCTACAATGAGCAGTTCTTC	CASSLWDGDRDTYNEQFF
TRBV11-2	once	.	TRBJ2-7	TGTGCCAGCAGCTTAGTGGCAGGCCCCTACGAGCAGTACTTC	CASSLVAGPYEQYF
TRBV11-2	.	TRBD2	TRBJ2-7	TGTGCCAGCAGCTTAGGGAGGGAGTTACTAGCGCAGAGCTCCTACGAGCAGTACTTC	CASSLGRELLAQSSYEQYF